The sequence of this TCR beta chain was determined in a study of blood T cell repertoires in COVID-19. For the study at large: Samples of COVID-19 (acute and convalescent) were obtained from the United States, Italy and Spain.

Profiled with immunoSEQ multiplex PCR; TCRdb holds only in-frame clones, not every one. The repertoire holds some 350,000 clones, with about 88% as singletons. The CDR3 runs to 15 residues. J was trimmed by 4 bases and V by 2 bases; bases with no gene match: 7. CDR1 and CDR2 from the germline V gene are MNHNS and SASEGT. The chain employs TRBV6-1 and TRBJ2-5; 7 bases line up with TRBD1. The source is a young woman who had recovered from COVID-19. Sequencing was carried out using PBMCs or T cells enriched from blood (not recorded which). The CDR3: CASSELDRKGETQYF. CDR3 in DNA: TGTGCCAGCAGTGAACTGGACAGGAAAGGAGAGACCCAGTACTTC.